The 29 T cell receptor beta chains given below trace back to one sample, sequenced in a study of blood T cell repertoires in COVID-19. Produced via immunoSEQ multiplex PCR; TCRdb's table is partial and in-frame only. Here the sample spans more than 150,000 clones, around 79% being singletons. Sequenced sample: peripheral blood. These TCRs come from a man aged 50-59 years who had recovered from COVID-19.

V gene TRBV19 combines with J gene TRBJ2-5; possible D gene TRBD2, 5 bases. Germline-derived CDR1 and CDR2 are LNHDA and SQIVND (reference sequence). This CDR3 is 13 amino acids long. The V end was cut by 5 bases, the J end by 5 bases, with 12 bases between. CDR3 sequence: CASSGSTMETQYF. The CDR3 DNA sequence: TGTGCCAGTAGTGGGTCGACTATGGAGACCCAGTACTTC.

The rearrangement joins TRBV27 to TRBJ2-3; 7 bases line up with TRBD2. The CDR3 covers 15 residues. V dropped 3 bases and J dropped 0; count of bases not matched to a gene: 3. Germline V gene lookup returns CDR1 MNHEY and CDR2 SMNVEV (reference sequence). The CDR3 nucleotides read TGTGCCAGCAGTTTTAGTAGCGGGAGCACAGATACGCAGTATTTT. Protein sequence: CASSFSSGSTDTQYF.

The chain employs TRBV2 and TRBJ2-2; tentatively, D is TRBD2 (6 bases). CDR1 is SNHLY and CDR2 is FYNNEI in the germline V gene. Trimming removed 5 bases at V and 7 bases at J, with 14 bases between. The CDR3 totals 14 residues. In DNA, the CDR3 is TGTGCCAGCAGTCTAAGCCGGGGGTACGGGGAGCTGTTTTTT. This codes for CASSLSRGYGELFF.

The chain uses TRBV24-1 and TRBJ1-5; 7 bases line up with TRBD1. Trimming at V came to 5 bases and at J to 4 bases, leaving 10 bases not matched to a gene. Looked up from germline, CDR1 is KGHDR and CDR2 is SFDVKD. The length of the CDR3 is 16 residues. The CDR3 is CATSGPGQSSNQPQHF. CDR3 nucleotides: TGTGCCACCAGTGGTCCGGGACAGAGCTCAAATCAGCCCCAGCATTTT.

The chain uses TRBV5-1 and TRBJ1-2; D is undetermined. Germline-derived CDR1 and CDR2 are SGHRS and YFSETQ. The V end lost 1 base, the J end lost 4 bases, and 14 bases lay between the germline ends. The CDR3 is made up of 15 amino acids. The DNA of the CDR3 is TGCGCCAGCAGCTTGCGGAGAGACGCCGGCTATGGCTACACCTTC. It is translated as CASSLRRDAGYGYTF.

The chain links TRBV9 to TRBJ1-1; D not resolved. Germline CDR1 is SGDLS and CDR2 is YYNGEE. CDR3 length: 14 residues. V shed 1 base and J shed 1 base, with 8 bases lying between them. The CDR3 DNA reads as TGTGCCAGCAGCGTACTAGACGGGAACACTGAAGCTTTCTTT. Encoded protein: CASSVLDGNTEAFF.

The CDR3 protein is CAWSVGGAYHTDTQYF. The CDR3 nucleotides read TGTGCCTGGAGCGTTGGGGGGGCGTACCACACAGATACGCAGTATTTT. The chain is built from TRBV30 and TRBJ2-3, with TRBD2 as a possible D gene (7 bases). Germline CDR1 GTSNPN, CDR2 SVGIG (reference sequence). Between the trimmed V and J ends, which lost 3 bases and 2 bases, there was a span of 18 bases. CDR3 length: 16 residues. Variable domain in full (rest from reference TRBV30 and TRBJ2-3): SQTIHQWPATLVQPVGSPLSLECTVEGTSNPNLYWYRQAAGRGLQLLFYSVGIGQISSEVPQNLSASRPQDRQFILSSKKLLLSDSGFYLCAWSVGGAYHTDTQYFGPGTRLTVL.

The chain is built from TRBV6-6 and TRBJ1-1; possibly TRBD1 for D (6 bases). This CDR3 contains 13 residues. Trimming shortened V by 2 bases and J by 8 bases, and 12 bases separated the two germline ends. Germline V gene lookup returns CDR1 MNHNY and CDR2 SVGAGI (reference sequence). CDR3: CASSYLDSKEAFF. In DNA, the CDR3 is TGTGCCAGCAGTTACCTGGACAGTAAAGAAGCTTTCTTT.

This sequence joins TRBV28 and TRBJ2-3; tentative D call: TRBD2 (6 bases). The CDR3 loop spans 15 amino acids. V was clipped by 3 bases and J by 1 base, with 11 bases between them. Germline loops: CDR1 MDHEN, CDR2 SYDVKM. The CDR3 protein is CASSLVSGGTDTQYF. CDR3 in DNA: TGTGCCAGCAGTTTGGTTAGCGGAGGCACAGATACGCAGTATTTT.

The chain links TRBV9 to TRBJ2-1, with TRBD2 as a possible D gene (6 bases). V lost 4 bases to trimming and J lost 8 bases, with 13 bases between them. The CDR3 is 13 amino acids. Germline CDR1 reads SGDLS; CDR2 reads YYNGEE. As DNA, the CDR3 is TGTGCCAGCAGCACCCCCGGGGGATATGAGCAGTTCTTC. Translated, it gives CASSTPGGYEQFF.

This clone was observed a few times. The chain has TRBV30 and TRBJ2-3; D is perhaps TRBD1 (6 bases). The CDR3 is 14 amino acids. Deletions cut 2 bases from V and 4 bases from J, with 13 bases between. The V gene's germline CDR1 is GTSNPN and CDR2 SVGIG (reference sequence). CDR3 protein: CAWSTFGGADTQYF. The CDR3 DNA reads TGTGCCTGGAGTACCTTTGGGGGCGCAGATACGCAGTATTTT.

The chain has TRBV5-1 and TRBJ2-7; D might be TRBD1 (6 bases). CDR3 length: 13 amino acids. Germline CDR1 is SGHRS and CDR2 is YFSETQ. Trimming took 2 bases from V and 3 from J, leaving 9 bases between them. The CDR3 protein is CASSFQGNYEQYF. DNA of the CDR3: TGCGCCAGCAGCTTTCAGGGGAACTACGAGCAGTACTTC.

J is TRBJ2-2 and V is TRBV9; 13 bases fit TRBD2. V was clipped by 0 bases and J by 6 bases; unmatched bases: 17. Germline CDR1 SGDLS, CDR2 YYNGEE. There are 21 residues in the CDR3. CDR3 DNA: TGTGCCAGCAGCGTAGCCTCATATTCACCGGGACTAGCGGGAATGGCCGGGGAGCTGTTTTTT. The encoded protein is CASSVASYSPGLAGMAGELFF.

The gene calls are TRBV6-4 and TRBJ1-1, with D perhaps TRBD1 (6 bases). V was clipped by 6 bases and J by 7 bases, with 18 bases between them. Germline assignment: CDR1 MRHNA and CDR2 SNTAGT. This CDR3 is 14 amino acids long. This CDR3 is CASRVTGNSYEAFF. In nucleotides, the CDR3 is TGTGCCAGCAGGGTAACAGGGAACTCTTATGAAGCTTTCTTT.

CDR3: CASSYGLDLSYNEQFF. Written as DNA, the CDR3 is TGTGCCAGCAGTTATGGGCTCGACCTCTCCTACAATGAGCAGTTCTTC. J is TRBJ2-1 and V is TRBV6-5, with D hard to call. This CDR3 has 16 residues. The V and J ends lost 3 bases and 0 bases respectively, with 12 bases between them. In germline, CDR1 is MNHEY, CDR2 SVGAGI.

The chain links TRBV19 to TRBJ1-1; no reliable D call. In germline, CDR1 is LNHDA, CDR2 SQIVND (reference sequence). V was cut by 5 bases and J by 1 base, with 8 bases left in between. The CDR3 covers 13 residues. The CDR3 region has the DNA TGTGCCAGTAGTTACGGGAGGAACACTGAAGCTTTCTTT. Its protein product is CASSYGRNTEAFF.

The rearrangement joins TRBV14 to TRBJ1-3; perhaps TRBD1 as D (6 bases). V was pared by 4 bases and J by 3 bases, with 10 bases between. This CDR3 comprises 14 residues. Germline CDR1 SGHDN, CDR2 FVKESK. The CDR3 reads CASSPGTFGNTIYF. In nucleotides, the CDR3 is TGTGCCAGCAGCCCCGGGACATTTGGAAACACCATATATTTT.

V usage is TRBV6-6 and J usage is TRBJ1-5; D is uncertain. CDR1 is MNHNY and CDR2 is SVGAGI in the germline V gene (reference sequence). CDR3 length equals 15 residues. V dropped 2 bases and J dropped 5 bases, with 13 bases sitting between them. The CDR3 DNA reads as TGTGCCAGCAGTTACCCTCCTAGATACGATCAGCCCCAGCATTTT. This sequence encodes CASSYPPRYDQPQHF.

The chain couples TRBV28 to TRBJ1-1, with unresolved D. The V end was cut by 1 base, the J end by 3 bases, with 3 bases between. Germline CDR1 is MDHEN and CDR2 is SYDVKM. The CDR3 has 12 amino acids. CDR3 coding DNA: TGTGCCAGCAGTTTATCCTACACTGAAGCTTTCTTT. This encodes CASSLSYTEAFF. Full variable domain (remainder filled in from reference TRBV28 and TRBJ1-1): DVKVTQSSRYLVKRTGEKVFLECVQDMDHENMFWYRQDPGLGLRLIYFSYDVKMKEKGDIPEGYSVSREKKERFSLILESASTNQTSMYLCASSLSYTEAFFGQGTRLTVV.

The chain combines TRBV10-3 with TRBJ2-1; TRBD2 agrees at 12 bases. Germline V gene lookup returns CDR1 ENHRY and CDR2 SYGVKD. Trimming cost V 4 bases and J 7 bases; bases outside gene matches: 5. This CDR3 is built from 15 residues. CDR3 loop: CAISASGRGENEQFF. The CDR3 nucleotides are TGTGCCATCAGTGCTAGCGGGAGGGGAGAGAATGAGCAGTTCTTC.

This clone was detected once. DNA of the CDR3: TGTGCCTGGAGCGAGGCGGGAGACCCCACAGATACGCAGTATTTT. It encodes CAWSEAGDPTDTQYF. This chain uses TRBV30 with TRBJ2-3, with TRBD2 identical over 7 bases. V trimming: 3 bases; J trimming: 2 bases; junction bases outside the gene matches: 8. Germline CDR1 GTSNPN, CDR2 SVGIG (reference sequence). The CDR3 is 15 residues long.

This sequence joins TRBV19 and TRBJ2-3; 7 bases fit TRBD1. Germline-derived CDR1 and CDR2 are LNHDA and SQIVND (reference sequence). J was trimmed by 2 bases and V by 6 bases; bases with no gene match: 8. The CDR3 is 15 amino acids. Written as DNA, the CDR3 is TGTGCCAGTAGCCAGGGGGACCATTTCACAGATACGCAGTATTTT. This encodes CASSQGDHFTDTQYF.

The chain is built from TRBV4-1 and TRBJ1-4; 9 bases map to TRBD1. This CDR3 is built from 16 residues. Germline trimming cut 4 bases from V and 0 bases from J; bases unmatched to any gene: 3. CDR1 and CDR2 from the germline V gene are MGHRA and YSYEKL. The CDR3 here is CASSRGQGPTNEKLFF. CDR3 nucleotide sequence: TGCGCCAGCAGCCGAGGACAGGGGCCAACTAATGAAAAACTGTTTTTT.

The chain couples TRBV29-1 to TRBJ2-3; 10 bases are shared with TRBD2. CDR1 is SQVTM, CDR2 ANQGSEA, per germline. Unmatched junction bases numbered 4, after V lost 3 bases and J lost 1 base. The CDR3 length is 15 residues. The CDR3 DNA reads TGCAGCGTTGATTCGGGGACTAGCGGCACAGATACGCAGTATTTT. Translation gives CSVDSGTSGTDTQYF.

The rearrangement links TRBV6-1 to TRBJ2-2, with TRBD1 matching over 8 bases. The J segment lost 1 base and the V segment lost 4 bases, leaving 8 bases of the junction unmatched. The CDR3 loop spans 17 amino acids. Looked up from germline, CDR1 is MNHNS and CDR2 is SASEGT. Here the CDR3 reads CASSVAPGTGNTGELFF. The DNA of the CDR3 is TGTGCCAGCAGTGTAGCCCCCGGGACAGGGAACACCGGGGAGCTGTTTTTT.

This rearrangement joins TRBV15 to TRBJ1-5, with 9 bases matching TRBD1. CDR3 size: 16 residues. Germline values: CDR1 LNHNV, CDR2 YYDKDF (reference sequence). Germline trimming cut 2 bases from V and 7 bases from J; bases unmatched to any gene: 9. DNA for the CDR3: TGTGCCACCAGCAGAACCGGGACAGGGTTTGGACAGCCCCAGCATTTT. This encodes CATSRTGTGFGQPQHF.

The table lists this clone with many counts. The chain uses TRBV21-1 and TRBJ2-1; TRBD2 was called by the table and not checked on the DNA. TRBV21-1 is classified as a pseudogene. This CDR3 has 15 residues. The CDR3 here is CASSPGRAGDNEQFF. The CDR3 bases are TGTGCCAGCAGCCCCGGGCGTGCCGGGGACAATGAGCAGTTCTTC.

The chain employs TRBV24-1 and TRBJ2-5; 8 bases are a match to TRBD2. V lost 4 bases and J lost 5; bases outside the gene matches: 5. Germline V CDR1 and CDR2: KGHDR, SFDVKD. CDR3 size: 14 residues. CDR3: CATSESGSQETQYF. The CDR3 nucleotides read TGTGCCACCAGTGAGAGCGGGAGTCAGGAGACCCAGTACTTC.

The DNA for the CDR3 is TGTGCCAGCAGCGTAGATTCCCTGAACTATGGCTACACCTTC. Its translation is CASSVDSLNYGYTF. The chain uses TRBV9 and TRBJ1-2; D call uncertain. V was clipped by 0 bases and J by 2 bases, with 8 bases between them. Germline values: CDR1 SGDLS, CDR2 YYNGEE. The CDR3 runs to 14 residues.